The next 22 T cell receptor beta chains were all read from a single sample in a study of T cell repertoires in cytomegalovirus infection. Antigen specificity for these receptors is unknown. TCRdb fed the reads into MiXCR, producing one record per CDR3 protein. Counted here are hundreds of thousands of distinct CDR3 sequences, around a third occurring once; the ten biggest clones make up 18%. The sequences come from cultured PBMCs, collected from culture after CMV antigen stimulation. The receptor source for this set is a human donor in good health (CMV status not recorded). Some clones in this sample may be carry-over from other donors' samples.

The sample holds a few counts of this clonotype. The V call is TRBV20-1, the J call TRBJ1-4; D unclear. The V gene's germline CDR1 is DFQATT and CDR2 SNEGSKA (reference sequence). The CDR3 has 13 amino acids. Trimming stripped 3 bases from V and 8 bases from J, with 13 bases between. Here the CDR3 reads CSASSLAGEKLFF. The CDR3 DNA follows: TGCAGTGCTAGTAGCCTAGCTGGGGAAAAACTGTTTTTT.

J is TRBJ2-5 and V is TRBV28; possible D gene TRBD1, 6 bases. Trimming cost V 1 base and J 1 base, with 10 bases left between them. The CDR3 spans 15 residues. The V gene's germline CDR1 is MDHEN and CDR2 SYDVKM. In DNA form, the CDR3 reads TGTGCCAGCAGTTTATTAGGGGGTATCCAAGAGACCCAGTACTTC. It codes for CASSLLGGIQETQYF.

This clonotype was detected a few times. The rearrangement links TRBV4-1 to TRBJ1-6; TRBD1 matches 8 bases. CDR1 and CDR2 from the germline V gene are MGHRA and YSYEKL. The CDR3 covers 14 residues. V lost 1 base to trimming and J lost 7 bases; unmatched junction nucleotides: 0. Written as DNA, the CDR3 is TGCGCCAGCAGCCAAGGACAGGGGAATTCACCCCTCCACTTT. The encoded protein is CASSQGQGNSPLHF.

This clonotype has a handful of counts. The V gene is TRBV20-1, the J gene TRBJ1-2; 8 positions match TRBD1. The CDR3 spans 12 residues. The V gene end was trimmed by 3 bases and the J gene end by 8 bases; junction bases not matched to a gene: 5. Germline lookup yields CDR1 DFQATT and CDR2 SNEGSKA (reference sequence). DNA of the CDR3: TGCAGTGCTAGGGGACAGGCACTGGGCTACACCTTC. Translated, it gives CSARGQALGYTF.

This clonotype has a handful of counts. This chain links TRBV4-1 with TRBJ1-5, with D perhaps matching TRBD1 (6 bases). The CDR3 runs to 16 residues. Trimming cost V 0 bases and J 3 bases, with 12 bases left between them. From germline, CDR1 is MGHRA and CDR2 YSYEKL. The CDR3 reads CASSQDGGQPNQPQHF. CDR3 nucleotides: TGCGCCAGCAGCCAAGACGGTGGACAGCCCAATCAGCCCCAGCATTTT.

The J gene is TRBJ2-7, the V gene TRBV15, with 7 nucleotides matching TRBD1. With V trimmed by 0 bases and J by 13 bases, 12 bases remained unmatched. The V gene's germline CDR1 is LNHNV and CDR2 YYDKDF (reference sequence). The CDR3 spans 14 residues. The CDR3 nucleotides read TGTGCCACCAGCAGAGATTACAGGACAGGTGACCAATACTTC. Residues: CATSRDYRTGDQYF.

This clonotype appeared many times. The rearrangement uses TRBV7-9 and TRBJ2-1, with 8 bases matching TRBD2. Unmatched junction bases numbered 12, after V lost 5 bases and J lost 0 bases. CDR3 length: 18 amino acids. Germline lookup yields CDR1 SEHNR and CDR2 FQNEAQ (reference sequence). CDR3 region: CASSPRGGHTTSYNEQFF. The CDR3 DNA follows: TGTGCCAGCAGCCCACGGGGGGGACACACCACCTCCTACAATGAGCAGTTCTTC.

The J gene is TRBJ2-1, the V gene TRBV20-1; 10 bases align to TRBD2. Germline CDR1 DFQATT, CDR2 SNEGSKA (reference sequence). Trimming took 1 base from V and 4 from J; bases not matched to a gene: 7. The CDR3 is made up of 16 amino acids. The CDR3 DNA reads TGCAGTGCTAGAGTAGCGGGAGGTTCTATTTACAATGAGCAGTTCTTC. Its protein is CSARVAGGSIYNEQFF.

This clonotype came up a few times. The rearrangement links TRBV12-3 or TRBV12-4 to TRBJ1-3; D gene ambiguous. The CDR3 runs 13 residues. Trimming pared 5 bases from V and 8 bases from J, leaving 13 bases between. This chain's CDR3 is CASSKTRRDTIYF. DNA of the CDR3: TGTGCCAGCAGTAAAACCCGGAGGGACACCATATATTTT.

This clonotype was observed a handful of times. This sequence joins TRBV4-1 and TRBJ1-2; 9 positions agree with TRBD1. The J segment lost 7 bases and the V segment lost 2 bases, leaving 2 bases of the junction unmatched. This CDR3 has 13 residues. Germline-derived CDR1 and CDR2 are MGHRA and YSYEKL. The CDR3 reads CASSQTGGSGYTF. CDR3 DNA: TGCGCCAGCAGCCAAACAGGGGGCAGTGGCTACACCTTC.

This CDR3 is CSVEGGDYNTGELFF. As DNA, the CDR3 is TGCAGCGTTGAAGGGGGGGACTATAACACCGGGGAGCTGTTTTTT. This chain connects TRBV29-1 to TRBJ2-2, with 7 bases matching TRBD2. This CDR3 is built from 15 residues. V shed 1 base and J 2 bases; nucleotides not matched to a gene: 4. CDR1 SQVTM and CDR2 ANQGSEA come from the germline V gene.

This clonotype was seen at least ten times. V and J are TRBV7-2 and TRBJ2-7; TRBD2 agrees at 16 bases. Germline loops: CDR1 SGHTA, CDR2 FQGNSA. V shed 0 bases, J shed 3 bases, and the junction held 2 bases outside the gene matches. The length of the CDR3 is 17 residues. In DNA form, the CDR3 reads TGTGCCAGCAGCTTAGCTGGGACTAGCGGGGGGGGCTACGAGCAGTACTTC. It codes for CASSLAGTSGGGYEQYF.

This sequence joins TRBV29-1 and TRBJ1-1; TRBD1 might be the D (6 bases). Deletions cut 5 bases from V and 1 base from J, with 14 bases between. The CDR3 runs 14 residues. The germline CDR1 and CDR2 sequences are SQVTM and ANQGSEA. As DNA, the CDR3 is TGCAGCGTTAGGGTTGGCAGGGGGAACACTGAAGCTTTCTTT. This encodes CSVRVGRGNTEAFF.

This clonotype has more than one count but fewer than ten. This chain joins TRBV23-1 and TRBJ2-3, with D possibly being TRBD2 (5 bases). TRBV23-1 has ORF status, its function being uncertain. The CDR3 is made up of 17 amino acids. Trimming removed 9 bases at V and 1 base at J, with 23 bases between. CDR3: CARQPMPGLRRTDTQYF. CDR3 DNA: TGCGCCAGACAACCTATGCCCGGACTCCGCCGCACAGATACGCAGTATTTT.

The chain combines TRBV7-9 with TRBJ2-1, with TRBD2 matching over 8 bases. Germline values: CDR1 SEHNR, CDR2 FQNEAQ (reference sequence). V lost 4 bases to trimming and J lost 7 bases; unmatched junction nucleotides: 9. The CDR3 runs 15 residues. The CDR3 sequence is CASSSWAGGINEQFF. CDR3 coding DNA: TGTGCCAGCAGCTCATGGGCGGGAGGAATTAATGAGCAGTTCTTC.

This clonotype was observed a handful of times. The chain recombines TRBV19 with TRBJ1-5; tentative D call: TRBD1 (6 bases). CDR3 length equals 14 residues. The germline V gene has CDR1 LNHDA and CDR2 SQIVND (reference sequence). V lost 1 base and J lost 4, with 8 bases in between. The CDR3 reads CASSIAGTNQPQHF. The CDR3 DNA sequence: TGTGCCAGTAGTATAGCAGGGACAAATCAGCCCCAGCATTTT.

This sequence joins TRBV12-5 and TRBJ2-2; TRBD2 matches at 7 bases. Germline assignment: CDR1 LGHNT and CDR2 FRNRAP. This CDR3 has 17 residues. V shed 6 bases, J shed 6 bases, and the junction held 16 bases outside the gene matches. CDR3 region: CASGHIAWGGASGELFF. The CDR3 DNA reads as TGTGCTAGTGGCCACATAGCGTGGGGGGGTGCCTCCGGGGAGCTGTTTTTT.

The CDR3 protein is CAISGQGRNSPLHF. The DNA for the CDR3 is TGTGCCATCAGCGGACAGGGCCGGAATTCACCCCTCCACTTT. The gene calls are TRBV10-3 and TRBJ1-6, with TRBD1 identical over 8 bases. Germline CDR1 reads ENHRY; CDR2 reads SYGVKD. CDR3 length: 14 amino acids. Unmatched junction bases numbered 5, after V lost 6 bases and J lost 7 bases.

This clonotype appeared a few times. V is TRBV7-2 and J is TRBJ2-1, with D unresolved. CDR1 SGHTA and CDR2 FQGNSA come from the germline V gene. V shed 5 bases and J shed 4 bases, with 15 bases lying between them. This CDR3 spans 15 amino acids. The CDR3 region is CASSPPGPLYNEQFF. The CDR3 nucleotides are TGTGCCAGCAGCCCGCCGGGCCCGTTATACAATGAGCAGTTCTTC.

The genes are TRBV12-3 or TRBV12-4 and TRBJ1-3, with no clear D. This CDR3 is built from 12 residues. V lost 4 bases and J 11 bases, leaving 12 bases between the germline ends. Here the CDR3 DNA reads TGTGCCAGCAGTTGGGCCGAGAATGCCATATATTTT. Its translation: CASSWAENAIYF.

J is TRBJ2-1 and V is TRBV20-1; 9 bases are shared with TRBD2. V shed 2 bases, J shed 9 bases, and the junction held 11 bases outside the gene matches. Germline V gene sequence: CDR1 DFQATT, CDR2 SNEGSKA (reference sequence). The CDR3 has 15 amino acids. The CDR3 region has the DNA TGCAGTGCTAGACAACTAGCGGGTAACCCCTCTGAGCAGTTCTTC. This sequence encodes CSARQLAGNPSEQFF.

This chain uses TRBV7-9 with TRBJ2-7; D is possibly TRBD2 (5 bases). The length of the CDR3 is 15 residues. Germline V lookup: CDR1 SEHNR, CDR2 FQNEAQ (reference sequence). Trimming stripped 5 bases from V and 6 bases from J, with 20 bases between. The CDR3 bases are TGTGCCAGCAGCCACCCGGCAAACAGTCGGGGCGAGCAGTACTTC. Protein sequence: CASSHPANSRGEQYF.